This entry lists 2 T cell receptor beta chains sequenced from one sample in a study of blood T cell repertoires in COVID-19. The repertoire was sequenced with immunoSEQ multiplex PCR; TCRdb's copy has only in-frame clones and lacks some. The sample has some 270,000 clones, about nine tenths seen once. Sequencing was done on a sample of PBMCs or T cells enriched from blood (not recorded which). The receptors come from a woman in her thirties or forties who had recovered from COVID-19.

This chain links TRBV3-1 (or the pseudogene TRBV3-2) with TRBJ1-2; 9 bases fit TRBD1. V dropped 0 bases and J dropped 8; count of bases not matched to a gene: 4. This CDR3 comprises 14 residues. Looked up from germline, CDR1 is LGHDT and CDR2 is YNNKEL (reference sequence). The CDR3 nucleotides are TGTGCCAGCAGCCAAGACCTACAGGGGGCCGGCTACACCTTC. Translating it yields CASSQDLQGAGYTF.

The chain carries TRBV5-1 and TRBJ1-1; possible D gene TRBD1, 6 bases. CDR1 and CDR2 (germline): SGHRS, YFSETQ. CDR3 length: 15 amino acids. The V end was cut by 0 bases, the J end by 2 bases, with 11 bases between. The CDR3 DNA reads as TGCGCCAGCAGCTTGGACTGGGGGCGAAACACTGAAGCTTTCTTT. This sequence encodes CASSLDWGRNTEAFF.